This TCR beta chain was sequenced in a study of blood T cells in healthy people across ages. Only a few counts were recorded for this clonotype. Together with a sample-barcoded 5' primer, a J-beta primer mix was included in a second PCR lasting about 7 to 11 cycles. TCRdb itself ran the 5' RACE reads through MiXCR, one entry per CDR3 protein. The sample contains roughly 650,000 distinct CDR3 sequences, less than 40% of which appear only once. The CDR3 is 14 residues long. Germline V gene data show CDR1 as SGHVS and CDR2 as FQNEAQ. The V end lost 5 bases, the J end lost 4 bases, and 12 bases lay between the germline ends.

This rearrangement joins TRBV7-8 to TRBJ1-3; D might be TRBD1 (5 bases). The receptor was isolated from an elderly woman in good health. Material for sequencing was blood. The CDR3 bases are TGTGCCAGCAGCCCAGGGAGCCACGGAAACACCATATATTTT. Its translation: CASSPGSHGNTIYF. Full variable domain (remainder filled in from reference TRBV7-8 and TRBJ1-3): GAGVSQSPRYKVAKRGQDVALRCDPISGHVSLFWYQQALGQGPEFLTYFQNEAQLDKSGLPSDRFFAERPEGSVSTLKIQRTQQEDSAVYLCASSPGSHGNTIYFGEGSWLTVV.